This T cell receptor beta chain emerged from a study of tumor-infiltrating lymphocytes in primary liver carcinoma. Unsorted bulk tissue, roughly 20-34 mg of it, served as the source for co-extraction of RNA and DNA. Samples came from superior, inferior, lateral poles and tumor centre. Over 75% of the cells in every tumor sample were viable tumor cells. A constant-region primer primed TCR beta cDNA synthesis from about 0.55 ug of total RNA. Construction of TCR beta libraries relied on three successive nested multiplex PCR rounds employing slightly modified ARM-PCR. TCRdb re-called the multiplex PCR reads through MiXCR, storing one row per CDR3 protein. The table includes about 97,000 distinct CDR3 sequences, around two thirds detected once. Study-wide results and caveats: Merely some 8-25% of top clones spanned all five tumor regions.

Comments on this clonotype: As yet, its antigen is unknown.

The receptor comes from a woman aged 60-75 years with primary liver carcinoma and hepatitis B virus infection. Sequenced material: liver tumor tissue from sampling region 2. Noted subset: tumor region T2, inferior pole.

As DNA, the CDR3 is TGTGCCAGCAGCTTCAACGGGAACTTAGATACGCAGTATTTT. It yields the protein CASSFNGNLDTQYF. This chain links TRBV11-3 with TRBJ2-3; possible D gene TRBD2, 5 bases. Trimming removed 3 bases at V and 5 bases at J, with 12 bases between. Looked up from germline, CDR1 is SGHNT and CDR2 is YENEEA. The CDR3 runs to 14 residues.